The clone carrying this T cell receptor (beta chain) showed up just once. Its cognate antigen is unknown. The sample comes from a study of T cell repertoires in cytomegalovirus infection. TCRdb reanalysed the reads using MiXCR and keeps one entry per CDR3 protein. The repertoire holds approximately 910,000 distinct CDR3 sequences, with around 29% as singletons. Study outcomes and limitations: Summed frequency of public TCR beta families distinguished CMV carriers with the relevant HLA. The ex vivo response showed dominance by HLA-C-restricted CMV-specific TCR beta clonotypes.

The V end was cut by 4 bases, the J end by 3 bases, with 15 bases between. Germline lookup yields CDR1 MNHEY and CDR2 SMNVEV (reference sequence). The CDR3 runs 15 residues. The receptor was derived from a human donor in good health (CMV status not recorded). Some clones in this sample may be carry-over from other donors' samples. The gene calls are TRBV27 and TRBJ1-1, with a possible D match to TRBD1 (6 bases). The sequenced sample was cultured CD8+ T cells from PBMCs, obtained from culture after CMV antigen stimulation. The CDR3 is CASSSLRGRDTEAFF. In DNA form, the CDR3 reads TGTGCCAGCAGTTCCCTCAGGGGAAGGGACACTGAAGCTTTCTTT.